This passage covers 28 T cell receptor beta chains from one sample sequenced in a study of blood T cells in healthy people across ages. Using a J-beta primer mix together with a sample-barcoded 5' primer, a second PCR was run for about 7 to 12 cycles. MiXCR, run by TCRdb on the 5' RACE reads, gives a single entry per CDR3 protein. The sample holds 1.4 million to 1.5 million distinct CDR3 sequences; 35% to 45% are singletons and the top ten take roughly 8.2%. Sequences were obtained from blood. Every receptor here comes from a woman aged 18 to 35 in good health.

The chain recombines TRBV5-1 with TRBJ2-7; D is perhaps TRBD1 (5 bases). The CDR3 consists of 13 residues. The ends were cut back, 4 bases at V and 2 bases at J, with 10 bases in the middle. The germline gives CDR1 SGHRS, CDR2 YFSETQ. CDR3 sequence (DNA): TGCGCCAGCAGCGTAGACAGTACCTACGAGCAGTACTTC. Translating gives CASSVDSTYEQYF.

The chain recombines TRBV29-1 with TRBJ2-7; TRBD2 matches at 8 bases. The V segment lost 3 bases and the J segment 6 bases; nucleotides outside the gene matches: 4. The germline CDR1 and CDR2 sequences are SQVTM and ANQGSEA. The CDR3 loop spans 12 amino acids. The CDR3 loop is CSVDAGGPEQYF. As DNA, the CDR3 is TGCAGCGTTGACGCGGGGGGCCCCGAGCAGTACTTC.

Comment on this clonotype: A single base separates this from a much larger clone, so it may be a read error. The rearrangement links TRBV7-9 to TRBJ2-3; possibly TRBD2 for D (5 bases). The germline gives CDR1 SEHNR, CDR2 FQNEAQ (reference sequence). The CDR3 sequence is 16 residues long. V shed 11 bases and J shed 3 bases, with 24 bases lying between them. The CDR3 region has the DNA TGTGCCGGGCGGACTCGCGGCGCTGGAGGTACAGATACGCAGTATTTT. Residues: CAGRTRGAGGTDTQYF. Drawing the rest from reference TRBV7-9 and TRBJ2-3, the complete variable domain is DTGVSQNPRHKITKRGQNVTFRCDPISEHNRLYWYRQTLGQGPEFLTYFQNEAQLEKSRLLSDRFSAERPKGSFSTLEIQRTEQGDSAMYLCAGRTRGAGGTDTQYFGPGTRLTVL.

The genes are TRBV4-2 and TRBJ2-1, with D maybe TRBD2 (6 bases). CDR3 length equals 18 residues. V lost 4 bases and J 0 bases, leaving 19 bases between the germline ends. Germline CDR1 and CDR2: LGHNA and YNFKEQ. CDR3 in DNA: TGTGCCAGCAGCCCGGAGGGCCGCGGAGATAGCTCCTACAATGAGCAGTTCTTC. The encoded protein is CASSPEGRGDSSYNEQFF.

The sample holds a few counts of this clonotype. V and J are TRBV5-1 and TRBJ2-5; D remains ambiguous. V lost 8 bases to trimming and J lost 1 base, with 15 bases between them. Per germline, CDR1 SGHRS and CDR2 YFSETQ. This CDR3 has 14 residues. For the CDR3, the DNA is TGCGCCAGTTTCCAACAAGGTGTCCAAGAGACCCAGTACTTC. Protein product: CASFQQGVQETQYF.

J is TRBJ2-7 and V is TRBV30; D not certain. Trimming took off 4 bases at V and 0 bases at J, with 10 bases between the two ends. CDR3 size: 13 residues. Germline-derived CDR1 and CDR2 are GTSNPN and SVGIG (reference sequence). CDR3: CAWTGLSSYEQYF. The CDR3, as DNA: TGTGCCTGGACAGGCCTGAGCTCCTACGAGCAGTACTTC.

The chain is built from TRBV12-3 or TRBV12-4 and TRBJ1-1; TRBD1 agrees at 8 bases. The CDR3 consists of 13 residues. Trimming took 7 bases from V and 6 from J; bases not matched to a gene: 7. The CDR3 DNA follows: TGTGCCAGCACCCCGGGACAGGCGTCTGAAGCTTTCTTT. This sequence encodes CASTPGQASEAFF.

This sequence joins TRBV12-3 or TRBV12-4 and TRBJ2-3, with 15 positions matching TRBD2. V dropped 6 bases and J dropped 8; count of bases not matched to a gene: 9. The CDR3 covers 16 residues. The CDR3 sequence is CASRPRGTSGRFTQYF. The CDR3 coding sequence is TGTGCCAGCAGACCCCGGGGGACTAGCGGGAGGTTTACGCAGTATTTT.

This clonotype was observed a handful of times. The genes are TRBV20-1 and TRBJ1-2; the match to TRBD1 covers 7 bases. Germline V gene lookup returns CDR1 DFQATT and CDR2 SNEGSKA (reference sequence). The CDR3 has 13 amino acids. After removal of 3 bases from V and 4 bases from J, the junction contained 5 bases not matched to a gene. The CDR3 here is CSARPGQPYGYTF. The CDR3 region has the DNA TGCAGTGCTAGGCCGGGACAGCCCTATGGCTACACCTTC.

CDR3 sequence reads: CASSSGPGDEKLFF. CDR3 DNA sequence: TGTGCCAGCAGTTCGGGGCCGGGGGACGAAAAACTGTTTTTT. The V and J genes are TRBV27 and TRBJ1-4, with a tentative D call TRBD1 (5 bases). CDR1 and CDR2 (germline): MNHEY, SMNVEV (reference sequence). The CDR3 covers 14 residues. V lost 4 bases and J 8 bases, leaving 14 bases between the germline ends.

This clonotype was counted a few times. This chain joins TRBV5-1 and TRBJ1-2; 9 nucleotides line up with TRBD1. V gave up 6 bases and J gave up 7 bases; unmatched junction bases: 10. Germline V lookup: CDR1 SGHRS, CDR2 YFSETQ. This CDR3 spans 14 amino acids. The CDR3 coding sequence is TGCGCCAGCACCCCAGGACAGGGGCGGATTGGCTACACCTTC. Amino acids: CASTPGQGRIGYTF.

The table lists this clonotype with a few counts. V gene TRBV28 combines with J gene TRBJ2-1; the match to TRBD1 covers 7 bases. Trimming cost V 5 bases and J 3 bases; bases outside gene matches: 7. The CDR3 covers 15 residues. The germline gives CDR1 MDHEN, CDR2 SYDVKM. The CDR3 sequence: CASSPDQGVYNEQFF. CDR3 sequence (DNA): TGTGCCAGCAGTCCTGACCAGGGGGTCTACAATGAGCAGTTCTTC.

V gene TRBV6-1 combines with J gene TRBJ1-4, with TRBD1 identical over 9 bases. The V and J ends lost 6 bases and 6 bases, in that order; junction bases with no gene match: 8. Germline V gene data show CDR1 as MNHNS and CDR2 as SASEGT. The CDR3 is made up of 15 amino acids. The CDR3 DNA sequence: TGTGCCAGCAGGCAACCGGGACAGGGAGATGAAAAACTGTTTTTT. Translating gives CASRQPGQGDEKLFF.

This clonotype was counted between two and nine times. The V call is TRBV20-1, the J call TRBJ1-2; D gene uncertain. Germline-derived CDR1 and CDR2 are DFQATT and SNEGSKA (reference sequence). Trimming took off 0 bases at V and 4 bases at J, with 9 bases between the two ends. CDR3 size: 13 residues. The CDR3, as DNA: TGCAGTGCTAGAGAGCCCGTCGCCTATGGCTACACCTTC. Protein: CSAREPVAYGYTF.

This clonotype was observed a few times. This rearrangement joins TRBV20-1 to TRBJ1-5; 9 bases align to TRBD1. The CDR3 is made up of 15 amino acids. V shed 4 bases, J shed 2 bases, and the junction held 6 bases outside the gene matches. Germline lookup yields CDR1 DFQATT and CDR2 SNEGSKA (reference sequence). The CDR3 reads CSAKRQGDGNQPQHF. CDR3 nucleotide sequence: TGCAGTGCTAAGAGACAGGGGGACGGCAATCAGCCCCAGCATTTT.

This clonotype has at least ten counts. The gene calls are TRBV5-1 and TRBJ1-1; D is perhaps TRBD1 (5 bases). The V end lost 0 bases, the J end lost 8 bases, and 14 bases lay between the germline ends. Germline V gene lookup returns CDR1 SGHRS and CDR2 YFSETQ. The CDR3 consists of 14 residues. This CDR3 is CASSLVMDTGEAFF. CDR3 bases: TGCGCCAGCAGCTTGGTTATGGACACCGGAGAAGCTTTCTTT. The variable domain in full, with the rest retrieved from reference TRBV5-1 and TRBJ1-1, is KAGVTQTPRYLIKTRGQQVTLSCSPISGHRSVSWYQQTPGQGLQFLFEYFSETQRNKGNFPGRFSGRQFSNSRSEMNVSTLELGDSALYLCASSLVMDTGEAFFGQGTRLTVV.

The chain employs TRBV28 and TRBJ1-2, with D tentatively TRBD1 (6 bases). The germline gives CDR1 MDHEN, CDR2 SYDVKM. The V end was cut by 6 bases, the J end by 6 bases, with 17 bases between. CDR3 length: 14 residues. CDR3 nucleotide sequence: TGTGCCAGCAGCAGCCTAGGGCAGGGGAATGGCTACACCTTC. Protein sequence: CASSSLGQGNGYTF.

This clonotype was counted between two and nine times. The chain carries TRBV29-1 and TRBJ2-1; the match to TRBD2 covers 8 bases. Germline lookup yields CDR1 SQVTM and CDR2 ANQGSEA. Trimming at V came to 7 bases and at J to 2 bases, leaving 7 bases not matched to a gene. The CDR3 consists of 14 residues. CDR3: CSAAGGGPYNEQFF. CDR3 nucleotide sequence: TGCAGCGCCGCGGGAGGCGGGCCCTACAATGAGCAGTTCTTC.

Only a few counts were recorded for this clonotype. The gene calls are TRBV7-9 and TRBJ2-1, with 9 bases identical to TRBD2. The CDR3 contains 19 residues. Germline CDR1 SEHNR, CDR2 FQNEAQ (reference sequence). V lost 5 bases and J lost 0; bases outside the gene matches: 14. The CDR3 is CASSPEGRLAGFSYNEQFF. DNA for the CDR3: TGTGCCAGCAGCCCAGAGGGTCGGCTAGCGGGATTCTCCTACAATGAGCAGTTCTTC.

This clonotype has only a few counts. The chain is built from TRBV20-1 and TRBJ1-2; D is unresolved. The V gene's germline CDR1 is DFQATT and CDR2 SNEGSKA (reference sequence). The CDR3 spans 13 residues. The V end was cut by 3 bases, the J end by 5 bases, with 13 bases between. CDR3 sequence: CSASHRSGYGYTF. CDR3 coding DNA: TGCAGTGCTAGTCACCGGTCGGGGTATGGCTACACCTTC.

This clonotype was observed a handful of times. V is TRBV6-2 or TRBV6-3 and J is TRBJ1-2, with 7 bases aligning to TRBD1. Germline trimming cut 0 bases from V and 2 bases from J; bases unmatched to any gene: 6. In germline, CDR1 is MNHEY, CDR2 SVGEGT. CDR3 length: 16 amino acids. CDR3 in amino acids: CASSYSKTTGNYGYTF. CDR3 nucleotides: TGTGCCAGCAGTTACTCCAAAACGACAGGGAACTATGGCTACACCTTC.

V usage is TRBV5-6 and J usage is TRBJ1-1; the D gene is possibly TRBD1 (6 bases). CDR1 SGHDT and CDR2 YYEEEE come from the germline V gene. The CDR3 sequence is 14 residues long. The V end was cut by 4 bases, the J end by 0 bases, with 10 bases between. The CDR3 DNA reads TGTGCCAGCAGCGGGGGACATATGAACACTGAAGCTTTCTTT. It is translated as CASSGGHMNTEAFF.

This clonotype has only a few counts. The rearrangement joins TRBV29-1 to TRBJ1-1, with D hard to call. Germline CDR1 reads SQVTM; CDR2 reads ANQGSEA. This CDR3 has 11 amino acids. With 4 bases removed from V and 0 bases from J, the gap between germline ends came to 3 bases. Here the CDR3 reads CSVGMNTEAFF. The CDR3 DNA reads TGCAGCGTTGGGATGAACACTGAAGCTTTCTTT.

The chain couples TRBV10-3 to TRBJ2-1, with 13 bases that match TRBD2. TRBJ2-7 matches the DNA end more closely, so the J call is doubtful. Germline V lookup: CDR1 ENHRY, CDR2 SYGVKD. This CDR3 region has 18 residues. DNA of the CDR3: TGTGCCATCCCTCGCGGGACTAGCGGGGAGAGCTCCTACAATGAGCAGTACTTC. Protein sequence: CAIPRGTSGESSYNEQYF.

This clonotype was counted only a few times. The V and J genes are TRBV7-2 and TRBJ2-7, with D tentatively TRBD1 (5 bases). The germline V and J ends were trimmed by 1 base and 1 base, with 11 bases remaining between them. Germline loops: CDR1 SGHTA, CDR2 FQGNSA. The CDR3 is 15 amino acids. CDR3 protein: CASSLVAGLSYEQYF. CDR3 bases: TGTGCCAGCAGCTTAGTGGCAGGGCTTTCCTACGAGCAGTACTTC.

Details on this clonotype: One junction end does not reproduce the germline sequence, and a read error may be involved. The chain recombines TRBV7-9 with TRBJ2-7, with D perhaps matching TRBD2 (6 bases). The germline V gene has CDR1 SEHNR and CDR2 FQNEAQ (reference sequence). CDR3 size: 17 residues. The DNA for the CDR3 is TGTCCCAGCAGCTCCAAGGAGGGTGGTCTTAGCTCCTACGAGCAGTACTTC. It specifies CPSSSKEGGLSSYEQYF.

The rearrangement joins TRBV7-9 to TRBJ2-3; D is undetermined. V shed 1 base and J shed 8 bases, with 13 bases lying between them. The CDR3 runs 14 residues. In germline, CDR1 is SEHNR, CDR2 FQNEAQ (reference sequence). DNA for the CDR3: TGTGCCAGCAGCTTAGGTGAAACCGAGCGTACGCAGTATTTT. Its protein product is CASSLGETERTQYF.

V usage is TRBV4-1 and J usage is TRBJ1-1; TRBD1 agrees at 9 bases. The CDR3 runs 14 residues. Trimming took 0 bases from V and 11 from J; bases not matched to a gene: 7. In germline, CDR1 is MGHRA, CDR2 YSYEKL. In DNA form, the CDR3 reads TGCGCCAGCAGCCAAGAGGGACAGGGTTATGAGGCTTTCTTT. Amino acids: CASSQEGQGYEAFF.